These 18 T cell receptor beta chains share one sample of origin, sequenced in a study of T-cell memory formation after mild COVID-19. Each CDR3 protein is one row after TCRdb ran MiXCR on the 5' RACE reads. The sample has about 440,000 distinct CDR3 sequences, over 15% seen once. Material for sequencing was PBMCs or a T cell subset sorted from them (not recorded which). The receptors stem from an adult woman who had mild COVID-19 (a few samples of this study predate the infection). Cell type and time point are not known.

Here the CDR3 reads CASSYYRGDEQFF. The DNA of the CDR3 is TGTGCCAGCAGTTACTACCGTGGAGATGAGCAGTTCTTC. The rearrangement joins TRBV6-5 to TRBJ2-1, with D unclear. V was pared by 1 base and J by 8 bases, with 9 bases between. This CDR3 contains 13 residues. The germline gives CDR1 MNHEY, CDR2 SVGAGI.

CDR3 sequence (DNA): TGCAGCGTTGAACTCCCGTTGATGAACACTGAAGCTTTCTTT. Translating gives CSVELPLMNTEAFF. The chain carries TRBV29-1 and TRBJ1-1; D gene ambiguous. Germline lookup yields CDR1 SQVTM and CDR2 ANQGSEA. The CDR3 is 14 amino acids. Trimming removed 2 bases from V and 0 bases from J, with 10 bases in between.

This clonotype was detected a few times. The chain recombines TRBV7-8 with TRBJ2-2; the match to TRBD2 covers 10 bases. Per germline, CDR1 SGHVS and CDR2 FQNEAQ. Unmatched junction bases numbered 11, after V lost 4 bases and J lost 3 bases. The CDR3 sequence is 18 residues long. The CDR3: CASSSSGAGGGYTGELFF. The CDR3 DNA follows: TGTGCCAGCAGCTCCTCGGGAGCGGGAGGGGGGTACACCGGGGAGCTGTTTTTT.

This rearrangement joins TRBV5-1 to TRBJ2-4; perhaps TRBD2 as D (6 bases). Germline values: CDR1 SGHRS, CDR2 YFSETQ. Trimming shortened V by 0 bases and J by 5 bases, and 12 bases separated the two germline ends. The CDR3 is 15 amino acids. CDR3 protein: CASSLGSSGENIQYF. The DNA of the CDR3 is TGCGCCAGCAGCTTGGGAAGTAGCGGTGAAAACATTCAGTACTTC.

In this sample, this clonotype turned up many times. The CDR3: CASSYGPGAEGYTF. CDR3 DNA sequence: TGTGCCAGCAGTTACGGCCCGGGGGCGGAAGGCTACACCTTC. The J gene is TRBJ1-2, the V gene TRBV6-5; a weak D match, TRBD1 (6 bases). Germline V gene sequence: CDR1 MNHEY, CDR2 SVGAGI. The CDR3 contains 14 residues. The ends were cut back, 2 bases at V and 8 bases at J, with 15 bases in the middle.

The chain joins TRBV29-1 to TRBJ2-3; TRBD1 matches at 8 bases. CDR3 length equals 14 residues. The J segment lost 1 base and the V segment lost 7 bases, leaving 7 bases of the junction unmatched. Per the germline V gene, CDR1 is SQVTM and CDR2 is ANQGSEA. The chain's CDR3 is CSANQGAGTDTQYF. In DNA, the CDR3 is TGCAGCGCTAACCAGGGGGCCGGCACAGATACGCAGTATTTT.

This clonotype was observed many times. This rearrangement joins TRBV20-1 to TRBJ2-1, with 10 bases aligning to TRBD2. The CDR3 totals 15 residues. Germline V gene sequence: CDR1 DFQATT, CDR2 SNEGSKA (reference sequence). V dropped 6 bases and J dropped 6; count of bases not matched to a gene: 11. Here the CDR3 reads CSAPTLAGAGNEQFF. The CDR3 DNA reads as TGCAGTGCGCCAACCCTAGCGGGAGCCGGCAATGAGCAGTTCTTC.

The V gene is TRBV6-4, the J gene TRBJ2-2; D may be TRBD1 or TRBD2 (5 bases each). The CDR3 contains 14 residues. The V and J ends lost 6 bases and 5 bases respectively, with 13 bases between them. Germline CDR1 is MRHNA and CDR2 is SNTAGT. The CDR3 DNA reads TGTGCCAGCAGAAGAGGGGCTGTAACCGGGGAGCTGTTTTTT. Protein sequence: CASRRGAVTGELFF.

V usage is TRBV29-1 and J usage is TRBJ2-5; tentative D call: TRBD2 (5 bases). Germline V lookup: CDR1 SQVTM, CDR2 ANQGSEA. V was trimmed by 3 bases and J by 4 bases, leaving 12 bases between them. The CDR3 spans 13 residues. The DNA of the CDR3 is TGCAGCGTTGAGAATTCGGGAACAGAGACCCAGTACTTC. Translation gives CSVENSGTETQYF.

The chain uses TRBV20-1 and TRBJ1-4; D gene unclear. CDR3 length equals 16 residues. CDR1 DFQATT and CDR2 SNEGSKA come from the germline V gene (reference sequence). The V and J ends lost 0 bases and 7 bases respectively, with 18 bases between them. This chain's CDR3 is CSARDPRAARGEKLFF. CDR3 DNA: TGCAGTGCTAGAGACCCGAGAGCAGCCCGAGGTGAAAAACTGTTTTTT.

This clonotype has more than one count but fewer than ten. In nucleotides, the CDR3 is TGTGCCAGCAGCCAAGACAGGGGATGGAACACCGGGGAGCTGTTTTTT. Protein: CASSQDRGWNTGELFF. This sequence joins TRBV3-1 and TRBJ2-2, with D perhaps TRBD1 (6 bases). V lost 0 bases, J lost 1 base, and 9 bases lay in between. The CDR3 covers 16 residues. Germline V gene sequence: CDR1 LGHDT, CDR2 YNNKEL (reference sequence).

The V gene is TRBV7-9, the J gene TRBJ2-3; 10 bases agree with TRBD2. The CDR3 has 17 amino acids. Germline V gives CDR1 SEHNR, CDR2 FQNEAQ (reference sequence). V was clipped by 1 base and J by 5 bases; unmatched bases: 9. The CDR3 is CASSLVRPSGGEDTQYF. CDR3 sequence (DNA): TGTGCCAGCAGCTTAGTTCGCCCTAGCGGGGGTGAAGATACGCAGTATTTT.

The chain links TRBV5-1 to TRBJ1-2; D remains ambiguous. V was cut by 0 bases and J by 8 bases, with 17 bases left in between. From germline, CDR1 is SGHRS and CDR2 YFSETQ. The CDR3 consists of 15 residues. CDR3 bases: TGCGCCAGCAGCTTGGACGGCTACGAAGTCCGAGGCTACACCTTC. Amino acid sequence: CASSLDGYEVRGYTF.

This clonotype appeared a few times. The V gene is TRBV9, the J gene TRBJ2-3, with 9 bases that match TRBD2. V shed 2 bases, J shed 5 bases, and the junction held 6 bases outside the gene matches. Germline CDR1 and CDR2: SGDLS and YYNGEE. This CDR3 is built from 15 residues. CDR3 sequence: CASSVSSGGRDTQYF. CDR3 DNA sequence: TGTGCCAGCAGCGTTTCCAGCGGGGGGAGAGATACGCAGTATTTT.

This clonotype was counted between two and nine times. CDR3 protein: CASSSGQGETAAFF. CDR3 in DNA: TGTGCCAGCAGCTCGGGACAGGGGGAGACGGCAGCTTTCTTT. The chain couples TRBV7-9 to TRBJ1-1; 11 bases are a match to TRBD1. The V gene end was trimmed by 4 bases and the J gene end by 10 bases; junction bases not matched to a gene: 8. The CDR3 sequence is 14 residues long. Germline V lookup: CDR1 SEHNR, CDR2 FQNEAQ (reference sequence). The variable domain in full, completed from reference TRBV7-9 and TRBJ1-1, reads DTGVSQNPRHKITKRGQNVTFRCDPISEHNRLYWYRQTLGQGPEFLTYFQNEAQLEKSRLLSDRFSAERPKGSFSTLEIQRTEQGDSAMYLCASSSGQGETAAFFGQGTRLTVV.

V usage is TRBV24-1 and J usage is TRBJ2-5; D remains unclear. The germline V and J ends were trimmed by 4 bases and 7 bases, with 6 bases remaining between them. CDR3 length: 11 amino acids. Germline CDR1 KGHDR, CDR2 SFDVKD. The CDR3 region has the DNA TGTGCCACCAGTGACTTTTGGACCCAGTACTTC. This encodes CATSDFWTQYF.

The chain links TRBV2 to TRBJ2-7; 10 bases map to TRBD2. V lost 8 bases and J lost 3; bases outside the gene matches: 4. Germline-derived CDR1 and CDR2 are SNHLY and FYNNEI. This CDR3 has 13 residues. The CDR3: CASLAGVLYEQYF. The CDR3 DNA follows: TGTGCCAGCCTAGCGGGAGTTCTCTACGAGCAGTACTTC.

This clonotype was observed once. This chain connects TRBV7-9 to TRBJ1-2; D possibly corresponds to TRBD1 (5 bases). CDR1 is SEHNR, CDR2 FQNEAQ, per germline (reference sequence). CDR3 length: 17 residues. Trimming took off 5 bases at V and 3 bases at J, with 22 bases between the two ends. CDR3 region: CASSPQVLGEVDYGYTF. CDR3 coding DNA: TGTGCCAGCAGCCCTCAAGTTCTGGGGGAGGTTGACTATGGCTACACCTTC.